This T cell receptor beta chain is drawn from a study of human T cells and chemical hapten exposure. Overall study context: Mostly female, the patients presented with alopecia areata, totalis or universalis. Study-level points and caveats: Expanded TCRs produced significantly more large CDR3 similarity clusters than controls did. Correlating positively with patch test score were the PT1 expanded TCR counts.

It was the library that attached unique molecular identifiers to individual cDNA molecules. TCRdb itself ran the RACE reads through MiXCR, one entry per CDR3 protein. This table has just under 35,000 distinct CDR3 sequences, approximately 10% appearing once. This clonotype was seen at least ten times. Its antigen is undetermined. This CDR3 is 13 amino acids long. The V end was cut by 1 base, the J end by 1 base, with 4 bases between. The V gene's germline CDR1 is SGHTA and CDR2 FQGNSA. Time point in this sample: pre-sensitization, week 0. Treatment in this sample: therapeutic diphenylcyclopropenone sensitization with weekly scalp DPC. Unfractionated whole blood served as the source for total RNA extraction.

This clonotype was sampled from a man aged 45 to 65 with alopecia areata. Some clones in this sample may be carry-over from other donors' samples. The sample in question was whole blood, obtained in connection with sensitization to the hapten diphenylcyclopropenone (DPC). The chain has TRBV7-2 and TRBJ1-2; D ambiguous. CDR3 bases: TGTGCCAGCAGCTTAGACCATAACTATGGCTACACCTTC. This codes for CASSLDHNYGYTF.